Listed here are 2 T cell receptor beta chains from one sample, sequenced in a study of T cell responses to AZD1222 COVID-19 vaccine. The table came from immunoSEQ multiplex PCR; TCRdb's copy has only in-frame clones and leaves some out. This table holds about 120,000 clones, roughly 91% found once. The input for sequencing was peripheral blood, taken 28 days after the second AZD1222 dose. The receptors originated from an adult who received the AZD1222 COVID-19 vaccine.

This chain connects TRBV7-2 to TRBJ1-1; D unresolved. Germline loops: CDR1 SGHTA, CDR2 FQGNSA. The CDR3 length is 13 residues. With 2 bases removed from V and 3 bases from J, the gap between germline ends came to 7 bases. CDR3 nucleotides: TGTGCCAGCAGCTTACGGGTGTACACTGAAGCTTTCTTT. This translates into CASSLRVYTEAFF.

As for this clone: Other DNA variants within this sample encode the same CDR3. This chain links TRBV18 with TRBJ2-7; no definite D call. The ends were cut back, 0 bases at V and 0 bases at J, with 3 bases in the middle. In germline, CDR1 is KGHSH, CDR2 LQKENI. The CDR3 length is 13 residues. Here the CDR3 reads CASSPPGSYEQYF. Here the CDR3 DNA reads TGTGCCAGCTCACCACCTGGCTCCTACGAGCAGTACTTC.